Here is one T cell receptor (beta chain) with its context. This sample stems from a study of blood T cell repertoires in COVID-19. For the study at large: Spain, Italy and the United States supplied samples that represented acute and convalescent COVID-19.

In the study's own analysis: Counts of nucleated cells, estimated from reference gene primer amplification, were obtained. Libraries were prepared by immunoSEQ multiplex PCR; TCRdb keeps only in-frame clonotypes and omits some of them. V, J and clone size are those of that table, while D and trimming were read from the DNA. The sample shows a few hundred thousand clones, 80% to 90% of them seen only once. Sequencing used peripheral blood. This TCR came from a woman in her sixties or seventies with acute or convalescent COVID-19.

The CDR3 spells CASSPGQGSYNEQFF. CDR3 in DNA: TGTGCCAGCAGCCCGGGACAGGGTTCCTACAATGAGCAGTTCTTC. The chain has TRBV9 and TRBJ2-1; 9 nucleotides align to TRBD1. In germline, CDR1 is SGDLS, CDR2 YYNGEE. The CDR3 is made up of 15 amino acids. The ends lost 4 bases at V and 1 base at J; junction bases unmatched: 3.